This entry lists 9 T cell receptor beta chains sequenced from one sample in a study of monozygotic twins with inflammatory bowel disease. TCRdb reanalyzed the 5' RACE reads and collapses them to one entry per CDR3 protein, without DNA. The sample data list about 300,000 distinct CDR3 sequences. Sample: blood. Receptor source: a human donor with ulcerative colitis or Crohn's disease, or a healthy co-twin of an affected twin (not recorded which).

This chain's CDR3 is CASSVHDRALETQYF. The gene calls are TRBV9 and TRBJ2-5; the TRBD1 assignment by TCRdb is unverifiable without DNA. Germline assignment: CDR1 SGDLS and CDR2 YYNGEE. The CDR3 has 15 amino acids.

The chain recombines TRBV12-3 or TRBV12-4 with TRBJ2-7; absent DNA, TCRdb's TRBD2 call cannot be checked. The length of the CDR3 is 12 residues. CDR3: CASTETRSEQYF.

This chain uses TRBV18 with TRBJ2-1; without DNA, the TCRdb call of TRBD1 cannot be checked. The germline CDR1 and CDR2 sequences are KGHSH and LQKENI. This CDR3 is 13 amino acids long. The CDR3: CASSRTGEREQFF. Using reference TRBV18 and TRBJ2-1 for the parts outside the CDR3, the full variable domain is NAGVMQNPRHLVRRRGQEARLRCSPMKGHSHVYWYRQLPEEGLKFMVYLQKENIIDESGMPKERFSAEFPKEGPSILRIQQVVRGDSAAYFCASSRTGEREQFFGPGTRLTVL.

The rearrangement uses TRBV6-2 or TRBV6-3 and TRBJ1-5. CDR1 is MNHEY and CDR2 is SVGEGT in the germline V gene. The CDR3 consists of 16 residues. CDR3 sequence: CASSSSLSVAVQPQHF.

The genes are TRBV18 and TRBJ2-7. The CDR3 sequence is 14 residues long. Germline-derived CDR1 and CDR2 are KGHSH and LQKENI. Here the CDR3 reads CASSPRGAYYEQYF.

This rearrangement joins TRBV15 to TRBJ1-1; TCRdb outputs TRBD1, but without DNA this stays unchecked. This CDR3 is 19 amino acids long. The germline gives CDR1 LNHNV, CDR2 YYDKDF (reference sequence). The CDR3 is CATSRGEYGRVDMNTEAFF.

The rearrangement links TRBV12-3 or TRBV12-4 to TRBJ1-2; TCRdb's D call, TRBD1, is unchecked because there is no DNA. The CDR3 has 11 amino acids. CDR3 in amino acids: CASSLGEGYTF.

The J gene is TRBJ1-3, the V gene TRBV5-1. Germline V CDR1 and CDR2: SGHRS, YFSETQ. This CDR3 contains 17 residues. The chain's CDR3 is CASSLGLRDSSGNTIYF.

The chain joins TRBV4-2 to TRBJ2-3. CDR3 length: 16 amino acids. Germline lookup yields CDR1 LGHNA and CDR2 YNFKEQ. CDR3 in amino acids: CASSQVVGLAADTQYF.